The sample holds a few counts of the clone carrying this TCR beta chain. What it recognizes is unknown. TCRdb analysed the RT-PCR reads with MiXCR anew, one entry per CDR3 protein. Among 600,000 to 850,000 distinct CDR3 sequences, around 13% were seen once, and the ten largest hold around 7.6%. The source of the sample is a study of response to subunit inactivated influenza vaccine. This CDR3 is 18 amino acids long. Germline V gives CDR1 DFQATT, CDR2 SNEGSKA (reference sequence). V dropped 3 bases and J dropped 5 bases, with 27 bases sitting between them. Findings and caveats of the study: Researchers suggested that each seasonal influenza vaccination recruits few new T cells.

The receptor was isolated from a man in his forties or fifties who received an inactivated influenza vaccine. The rearrangement links TRBV20-1 to TRBJ2-3; the D gene could be TRBD1 or TRBD2 (5 bases each). Material: PBMCs from blood, obtained about 14 days before vaccination. CDR3 sequence: CSASGHPGQSRAQDTQYF. DNA of the CDR3: TGCAGTGCTAGCGGGCATCCGGGGCAATCACGGGCCCAAGATACGCAGTATTTT.